The 29 T cell receptor beta chains listed next were all sequenced from one sample in a study of T cell changes during pregnancy in multiple sclerosis. Clones were read by immunoSEQ multiplex PCR, and TCRdb kept only the in-frame ones, dropping some. The sample lists tens of thousands of clones; about 90% were seen once. This specimen was peripheral blood, taken in the second trimester of pregnancy. The receptors were gathered from a female donor with multiple sclerosis, enrolled in a pregnancy study.

The CDR3 DNA sequence: TGTGCCAGCAGCTCGGCAGGGGCTGGGGCCAACGTCCTGACTTTC. Residues: CASSSAGAGANVLTF. V and J are TRBV5-6 and TRBJ2-6, with D maybe TRBD1 (6 bases). V was clipped by 3 bases and J by 2 bases, with 9 bases between them. Germline CDR1 is SGHDT and CDR2 is YYEEEE. The CDR3 is 15 amino acids.

The chain combines TRBV7-2 with TRBJ2-7; 7 bases are a match to TRBD1. Germline CDR1 SGHTA, CDR2 FQGNSA. V lost 5 bases, J lost 2 bases, and 3 bases stayed unmatched. This CDR3 has 13 residues. The CDR3 DNA sequence: TGTGCCAGCAGCCAGGGACAGACCTACGAGCAGTACTTC. Translated, it gives CASSQGQTYEQYF.

This clone was seen a single time. The DNA for the CDR3 is TGTGCTTGGACTCATCAAGGGTACAATCAGCCCCAGCATTTT. It yields the protein CAWTHQGYNQPQHF. V and J are TRBV2 and TRBJ1-5; the D is unclear. There are 14 residues in the CDR3. The germline V gene has CDR1 SNHLY and CDR2 FYNNEI.

The chain recombines TRBV29-1 with TRBJ1-2, with TRBD1 matching over 8 bases. The CDR3 spans 14 residues. Germline V gives CDR1 SQVTM, CDR2 ANQGSEA. The J segment lost 1 base and the V segment lost 5 bases, leaving 6 bases of the junction unmatched. This CDR3 is CSVPGQGGNYGYTF. CDR3 bases: TGCAGCGTTCCCGGACAGGGAGGTAACTATGGCTACACCTTC.

V usage is TRBV19 and J usage is TRBJ2-7; possible D gene TRBD2, 6 bases. Germline V CDR1 and CDR2: LNHDA, SQIVND (reference sequence). The CDR3 loop spans 15 amino acids. V was pared by 6 bases and J by 0 bases, with 15 bases between. The CDR3 reads CASRSRGGSSYEQYF. Written as DNA, the CDR3 is TGTGCCAGTAGGTCCCGTGGGGGGAGCTCCTACGAGCAGTACTTC.

For the CDR3, the DNA is TGCGCCAGCAGCCAAGACGGAGGACCGGCTTTCTTT. This sequence encodes CASSQDGGPAFF. This chain links TRBV4-3 with TRBJ1-1; no firm D call. Germline-derived CDR1 and CDR2 are LGHNA and YSLEER. V lost 0 bases to trimming and J lost 11 bases, with 10 bases between them. The CDR3 sequence is 12 residues long.

V and J are TRBV13 and TRBJ1-1; weak D call: TRBD1 (5 bases). The V and J ends lost 0 bases and 5 bases respectively, with 22 bases between them. The CDR3 contains 18 residues. CDR1 is PRHDT and CDR2 is FYEKMQ in the germline V gene (reference sequence). CDR3 nucleotide sequence: TGTGCCAGCAGCTTAGGCTTAGGGCAGGGAAAAAAAGGTACTGAAGCTTTCTTT. Amino acid sequence: CASSLGLGQGKKGTEAFF.

The chain combines TRBV9 with TRBJ2-3; 13 bases match TRBD2. CDR1 SGDLS and CDR2 YYNGEE come from the germline V gene. The ends lost 0 bases at V and 6 bases at J; junction bases unmatched: 7. The CDR3 sequence is 17 residues long. CDR3 in amino acids: CASSVGASGLAGDTQYF. CDR3 coding DNA: TGTGCCAGCAGCGTAGGGGCCTCGGGACTAGCGGGGGATACGCAGTATTTT.

The sample holds a few counts of this clone. V is TRBV14 and J is TRBJ2-7, with TRBD2 matching 8 bases. V shed 4 bases and J 1 base; nucleotides not matched to a gene: 18. The CDR3 length is 19 residues. Germline CDR1 reads SGHDN; CDR2 reads FVKESK. In DNA form, the CDR3 reads TGTGCCAGCAGCCCGAAGAGAGTGTGGGGACGGGGGGGTTCCTACGAGCAGTACTTC. Protein product: CASSPKRVWGRGGSYEQYF.

This chain links TRBV2 with TRBJ2-2, with a tentative D call TRBD2 (6 bases). V was pared by 0 bases and J by 0 bases, with 17 bases between. CDR3 length equals 19 residues. The germline V gene encodes CDR1 SNHLY and CDR2 FYNNEI. DNA of the CDR3: TGTGCCAGCAGTGAAGCGCGCGGTATTTGGGGGGCGAACACCGGGGAGCTGTTTTTT. It encodes CASSEARGIWGANTGELFF.

The chain employs TRBV18 and TRBJ2-2; weak D call: TRBD1 (7 bases). Deletions cut 8 bases from V and 1 base from J, with 17 bases between. Germline V gene lookup returns CDR1 KGHSH and CDR2 LQKENI. The CDR3 loop spans 16 amino acids. Here the CDR3 DNA reads TGTGCCAGCCCAACCGGAGGGGGCAAGAACACCGGGGAGCTGTTTTTT. Its translation: CASPTGGGKNTGELFF.

The chain is built from TRBV7-9 and TRBJ2-1, with 11 bases identical to TRBD2. The CDR3 covers 15 residues. CDR1 and CDR2 (germline): SEHNR, FQNEAQ (reference sequence). V was pared by 5 bases and J by 3 bases, with 3 bases of the junction left unmatched. The CDR3 is CASSKGLAVYNEQFF. Written as DNA, the CDR3 is TGTGCCAGCAGCAAGGGACTAGCGGTCTACAATGAGCAGTTCTTC.

This chain joins TRBV6-1 and TRBJ1-1, with D possibly TRBD1 on 5 matching bases. Germline CDR1 MNHNS, CDR2 SASEGT. Trimming pared 7 bases from V and 0 bases from J, leaving 12 bases between. The CDR3 consists of 14 residues. CDR3 protein: CASTGGTLNTEAFF. The CDR3 DNA reads TGTGCCAGCACCGGGGGTACCTTGAACACTGAAGCTTTCTTT.

The chain combines TRBV6-1 with TRBJ2-1; TRBD2 aligns across 14 bases. The CDR3 has 16 amino acids. The germline gives CDR1 MNHNS, CDR2 SASEGT. V gave up 4 bases and J gave up 4 bases; unmatched junction bases: 3. CDR3 residues: CASSGRLAGGYNEQFF. DNA for the CDR3: TGTGCCAGCAGTGGTCGACTAGCGGGGGGGTACAATGAGCAGTTCTTC.

The V and J genes are TRBV4-3 and TRBJ2-1; tentative D call: TRBD2 (5 bases). Germline V lookup: CDR1 LGHNA, CDR2 YSLEER. Trimming removed 0 bases at V and 0 bases at J, with 6 bases between. CDR3 length equals 15 residues. The CDR3 DNA is TGCGCCAGCAGCCAAGATGGGAGCTCCTACAATGAGCAGTTCTTC. Translating gives CASSQDGSSYNEQFF.

The chain uses TRBV27 and TRBJ1-1; D is undetermined. Between the trimmed V and J ends, which lost 6 bases and 0 bases, there was a span of 14 bases. This CDR3 comprises 15 residues. Germline V CDR1 and CDR2: MNHEY, SMNVEV (reference sequence). The CDR3 nucleotides are TGTGCCAGCAGGGTTGGCGGGTACATGAACACTGAAGCTTTCTTT. It translates to CASRVGGYMNTEAFF.

The chain carries TRBV14 and TRBJ2-3; the D is unclear. From germline, CDR1 is SGHDN and CDR2 FVKESK. V lost 0 bases to trimming and J lost 1 base, with 8 bases between them. The CDR3 covers 15 residues. CDR3 DNA: TGTGCCAGCAGCCAAGAGTTAGTTGGCACAGATACGCAGTATTTT. This encodes CASSQELVGTDTQYF.

This chain uses TRBV11-1 with TRBJ1-2, with TRBD1 identical over 8 bases. This CDR3 is 15 amino acids long. V shed 5 bases, J shed 0 bases, and the junction held 5 bases outside the gene matches. Germline V gene sequence: CDR1 SGHAT, CDR2 FQDESV (reference sequence). CDR3 DNA: TGTGCCAGCAGCCCTACAGGGGGTTCTAACTATGGCTACACCTTC. It translates to CASSPTGGSNYGYTF.

The sample holds one count of this clone. The rearrangement uses TRBV9 and TRBJ1-4; tentative D call: TRBD1 (5 bases). The germline V gene encodes CDR1 SGDLS and CDR2 YYNGEE. This CDR3 contains 14 residues. With 4 bases removed from V and 4 bases from J, the gap between germline ends came to 11 bases. CDR3 sequence: CASSPDRYNEKLFF. The CDR3 nucleotides read TGTGCCAGCAGCCCCGACAGATATAATGAAAAACTGTTTTTT.

The CDR3 loop is CASSPRTGVSEQYF. CDR3 sequence (DNA): TGTGCCAGTAGTCCTCGGACAGGGGTTAGCGAGCAGTACTTC. V gene TRBV19 combines with J gene TRBJ2-7, with 9 bases lining up with TRBD1. CDR3 length: 14 amino acids. Germline lookup yields CDR1 LNHDA and CDR2 SQIVND (reference sequence). After removal of 5 bases from V and 6 bases from J, the junction contained 8 bases not matched to a gene.

V and J are TRBV10-3 and TRBJ2-1; 16 bases match TRBD2. The CDR3 is 19 residues long. The V gene end was trimmed by 6 bases and the J gene end by 10 bases; junction bases not matched to a gene: 18. The V gene's germline CDR1 is ENHRY and CDR2 SYGVKD. In DNA, the CDR3 is TGTGCCATCAGCCCGGTCCCGGGACTAGCGGGGGGGCCCTCCATGGAGCAGTTCTTC. Translation: CAISPVPGLAGGPSMEQFF.

V usage is TRBV11-2 and J usage is TRBJ1-1; D is possibly TRBD1 (5 bases). The CDR3 has 15 amino acids. Trimming removed 1 base at V and 3 bases at J, with 12 bases between. The germline CDR1 and CDR2 sequences are SGHAT and FQNNGV. This chain's CDR3 is CASSLARVGDTEAFF. In DNA form, the CDR3 reads TGTGCCAGCAGCTTAGCCCGCGTAGGGGACACTGAAGCTTTCTTT.

The count of this clone is one. The rearrangement joins TRBV7-2 to TRBJ1-3; a possible D gene is TRBD1 (6 bases). The CDR3 consists of 19 residues. Germline values: CDR1 SGHTA, CDR2 FQGNSA. V dropped 1 base and J dropped 0 bases, with 19 bases sitting between them. In nucleotides, the CDR3 is TGTGCCAGCAGCTTAGGGTGGAGGGGGGGCCGTCCCTCTGGAAACACCATATATTTT. It codes for CASSLGWRGGRPSGNTIYF.

The chain uses TRBV6-6 and TRBJ2-3; D unclear. The CDR3 runs to 12 residues. Between the trimmed V and J ends, which lost 6 bases and 4 bases, there was a span of 8 bases. Per germline, CDR1 MNHNY and CDR2 SVGAGI (reference sequence). CDR3 region: CASSRASDTQYF. In DNA form, the CDR3 reads TGTGCCAGCAGCCGCGCCTCAGATACGCAGTATTTT.

This sequence joins TRBV5-5 and TRBJ1-5; TRBD1 might be the D (6 bases). Germline CDR1 and CDR2: SGHKS and YYEKEE (reference sequence). V lost 2 bases and J 3 bases, leaving 12 bases between the germline ends. CDR3 length: 15 amino acids. The DNA for the CDR3 is TGTGCCAGCAGCTTCGGGACACTCTTCAATCAGCCCCAGCATTTT. Protein product: CASSFGTLFNQPQHF.

V usage is TRBV7-2 and J usage is TRBJ1-1, with TRBD1 matching over 8 bases. CDR3 length: 14 residues. CDR1 SGHTA and CDR2 FQGNSA come from the germline V gene. The junction had 4 bases not matched to a gene; V was cut back by 3 bases and J by 4 bases. CDR3 amino acids: CASSFTRGPTEAFF. In DNA form, the CDR3 reads TGTGCCAGCAGCTTCACCAGGGGGCCCACTGAAGCTTTCTTT.

The V call is TRBV5-1, the J call TRBJ2-5; 10 nucleotides line up with TRBD1. CDR1 and CDR2 from the germline V gene are SGHRS and YFSETQ. The CDR3 totals 16 residues. J lost 2 bases, V lost 4 bases, and 8 bases had no gene match. The CDR3 here is CASSQGTGVGQETQYF. The CDR3 coding sequence is TGCGCCAGCAGCCAAGGGACAGGGGTAGGACAAGAGACCCAGTACTTC.

This rearrangement joins TRBV6-6 to TRBJ1-4, with 9 bases fitting TRBD1. Germline values: CDR1 MNHNY, CDR2 SVGAGI (reference sequence). V trimming: 2 bases; J trimming: 8 bases; junction bases outside the gene matches: 6. The CDR3 runs to 15 residues. The CDR3 DNA sequence: TGTGCCAGCAGTTACACCGGGACAGGGACGGAAAAACTGTTTTTT. Its translation: CASSYTGTGTEKLFF.

The rearrangement joins TRBV6-1 to TRBJ1-2; TRBD1 matches at 7 bases. With 5 bases clipped from V and 0 bases from J, the junction kept 6 bases outside the gene matches. Germline CDR1 MNHNS, CDR2 SASEGT. The length of the CDR3 is 15 residues. CDR3 nucleotide sequence: TGTGCCAGCAGTCACCAGGGGGGTCCTAACTATGGCTACACCTTC. It specifies CASSHQGGPNYGYTF.